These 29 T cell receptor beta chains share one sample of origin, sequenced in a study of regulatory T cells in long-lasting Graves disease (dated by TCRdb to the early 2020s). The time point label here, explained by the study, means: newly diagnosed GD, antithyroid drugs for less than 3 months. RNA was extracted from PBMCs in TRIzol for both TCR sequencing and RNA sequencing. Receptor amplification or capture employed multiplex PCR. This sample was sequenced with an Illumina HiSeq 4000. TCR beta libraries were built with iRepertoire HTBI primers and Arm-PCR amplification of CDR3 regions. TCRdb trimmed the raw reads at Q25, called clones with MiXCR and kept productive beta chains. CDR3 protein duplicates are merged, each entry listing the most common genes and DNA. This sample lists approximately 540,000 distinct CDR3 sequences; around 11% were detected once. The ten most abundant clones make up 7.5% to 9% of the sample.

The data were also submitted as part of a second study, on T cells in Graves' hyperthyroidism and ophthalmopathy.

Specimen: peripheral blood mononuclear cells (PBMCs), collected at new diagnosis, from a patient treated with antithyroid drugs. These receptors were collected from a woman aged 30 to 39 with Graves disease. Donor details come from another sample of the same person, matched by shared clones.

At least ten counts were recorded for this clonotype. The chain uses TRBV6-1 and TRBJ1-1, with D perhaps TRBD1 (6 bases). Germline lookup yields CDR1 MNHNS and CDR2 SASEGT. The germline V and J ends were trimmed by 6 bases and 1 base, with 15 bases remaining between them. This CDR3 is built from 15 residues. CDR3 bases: TGTGCCAGCAGAGACTCCGGGACACCGAACACTGAAGCTTTCTTT. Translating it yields CASRDSGTPNTEAFF.

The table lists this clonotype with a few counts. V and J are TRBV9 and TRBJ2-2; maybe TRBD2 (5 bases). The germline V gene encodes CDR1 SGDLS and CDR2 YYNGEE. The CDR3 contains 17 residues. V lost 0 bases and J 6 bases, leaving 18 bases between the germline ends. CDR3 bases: TGTGCCAGCAGCGTAGATAAAGCGGAGGTTCGGGCCGGGGAGCTGTTTTTT. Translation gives CASSVDKAEVRAGELFF.

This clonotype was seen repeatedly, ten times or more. CDR3 sequence reads: CASSLWAGTEQFF. The CDR3 nucleotides are TGCGCCAGCAGCCTCTGGGCGGGTACTGAGCAGTTCTTC. J is TRBJ2-1 and V is TRBV4-3, with a weak D call TRBD2 (5 bases). V was pared by 4 bases and J by 9 bases, with 13 bases between. From germline, CDR1 is LGHNA and CDR2 YSLEER. The CDR3 totals 13 residues.

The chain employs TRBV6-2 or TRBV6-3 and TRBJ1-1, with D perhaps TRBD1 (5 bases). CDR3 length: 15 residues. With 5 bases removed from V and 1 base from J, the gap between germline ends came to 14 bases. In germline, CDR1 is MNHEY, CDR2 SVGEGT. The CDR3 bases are TGTGCCAGCAGTGACGTAGGGGCACCGAACACTGAAGCTTTCTTT. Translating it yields CASSDVGAPNTEAFF.

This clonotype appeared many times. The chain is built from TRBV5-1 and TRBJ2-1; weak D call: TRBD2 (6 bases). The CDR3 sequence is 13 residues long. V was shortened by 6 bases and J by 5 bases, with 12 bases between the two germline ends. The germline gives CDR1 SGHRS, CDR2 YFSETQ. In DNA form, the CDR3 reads TGCGCCAGCACGCGGGACGCCAACAATGAGCAGTTCTTC. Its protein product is CASTRDANNEQFF.

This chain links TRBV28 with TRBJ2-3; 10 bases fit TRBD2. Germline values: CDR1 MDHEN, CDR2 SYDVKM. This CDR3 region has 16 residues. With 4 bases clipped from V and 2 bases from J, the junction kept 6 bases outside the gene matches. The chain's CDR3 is CASSSRAGGITDTQYF. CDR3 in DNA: TGTGCCAGCAGTTCCCGAGCGGGAGGGATCACAGATACGCAGTATTTT. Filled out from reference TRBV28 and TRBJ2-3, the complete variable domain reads DVKVTQSSRYLVKRTGEKVFLECVQDMDHENMFWYRQDPGLGLRLIYFSYDVKMKEKGDIPEGYSVSREKKERFSLILESASTNQTSMYLCASSSRAGGITDTQYFGPGTRLTVL.

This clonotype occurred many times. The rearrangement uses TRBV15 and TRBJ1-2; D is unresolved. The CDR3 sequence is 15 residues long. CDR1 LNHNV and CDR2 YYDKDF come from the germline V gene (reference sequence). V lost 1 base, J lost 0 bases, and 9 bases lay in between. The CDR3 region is CATSRGVTANYGYTF. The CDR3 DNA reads TGTGCCACCAGCAGAGGAGTAACGGCTAACTATGGCTACACCTTC. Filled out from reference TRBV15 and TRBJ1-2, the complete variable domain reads DAMVIQNPRYQVTQFGKPVTLSCSQTLNHNVMYWYQQKSSQAPKLLFHYYDKDFNNEADTPDNFQSRRPNTSFCFLDIRSPGLGDTAMYLCATSRGVTANYGYTFGSGTRLTVV.

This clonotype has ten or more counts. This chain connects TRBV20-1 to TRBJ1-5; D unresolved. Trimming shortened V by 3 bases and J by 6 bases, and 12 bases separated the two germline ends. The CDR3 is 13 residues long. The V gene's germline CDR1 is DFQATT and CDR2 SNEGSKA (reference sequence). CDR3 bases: TGCAGTGCTAGCGCCGGGTGGGGTCAGCCCCAGCATTTT. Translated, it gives CSASAGWGQPQHF.

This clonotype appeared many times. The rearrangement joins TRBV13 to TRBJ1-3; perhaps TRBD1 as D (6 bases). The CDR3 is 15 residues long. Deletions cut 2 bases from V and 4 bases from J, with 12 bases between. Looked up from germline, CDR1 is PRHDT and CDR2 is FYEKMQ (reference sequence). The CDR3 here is CASSLRWGRGNTIYF. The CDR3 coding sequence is TGTGCCAGCAGCTTACGATGGGGGCGCGGAAACACCATATATTTT. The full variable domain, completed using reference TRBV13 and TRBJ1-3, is AAGVIQSPRHLIKEKRETATLKCYPIPRHDTVYWYQQGPGQDPQFLISFYEKMQSDKGSIPDRFSAQQFSDYHSELNMSSLELGDSALYFCASSLRWGRGNTIYFGEGSWLTVV.

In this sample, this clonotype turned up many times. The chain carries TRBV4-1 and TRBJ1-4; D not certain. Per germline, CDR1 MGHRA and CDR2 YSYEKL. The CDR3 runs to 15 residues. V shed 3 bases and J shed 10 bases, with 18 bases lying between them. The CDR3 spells CASSQTGSTAGKLFF. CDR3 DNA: TGCGCCAGCAGCCAGACCGGGTCCACGGCGGGAAAACTGTTTTTT.

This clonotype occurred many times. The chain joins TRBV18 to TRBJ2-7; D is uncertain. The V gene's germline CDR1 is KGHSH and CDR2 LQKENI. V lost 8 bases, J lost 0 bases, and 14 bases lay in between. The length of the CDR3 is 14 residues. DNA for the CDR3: TGTGCCAGCGTCCCAAGCTCGGACTCCTACGAGCAGTACTTC. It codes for CASVPSSDSYEQYF.

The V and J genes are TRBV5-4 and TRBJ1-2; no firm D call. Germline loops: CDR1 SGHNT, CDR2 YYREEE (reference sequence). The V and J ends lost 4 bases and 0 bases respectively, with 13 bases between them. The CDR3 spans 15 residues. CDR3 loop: CASSPDGGSNYGYTF. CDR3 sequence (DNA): TGTGCCAGCAGCCCAGACGGCGGATCTAACTATGGCTACACCTTC.

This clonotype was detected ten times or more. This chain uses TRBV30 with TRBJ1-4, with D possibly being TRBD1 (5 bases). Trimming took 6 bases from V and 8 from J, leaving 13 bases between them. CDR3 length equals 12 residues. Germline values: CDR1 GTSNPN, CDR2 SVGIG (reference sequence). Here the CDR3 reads CACRVRDEKLFF. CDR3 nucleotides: TGTGCCTGTCGGGTGAGGGACGAAAAACTGTTTTTT.

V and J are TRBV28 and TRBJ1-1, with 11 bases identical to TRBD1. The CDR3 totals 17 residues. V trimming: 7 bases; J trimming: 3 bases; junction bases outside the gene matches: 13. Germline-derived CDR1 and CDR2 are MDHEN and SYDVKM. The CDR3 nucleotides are TGTGCCAGCACCTTTTTCGGACAGGGGGCGGTTCACACTGAAGCTTTCTTT. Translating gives CASTFFGQGAVHTEAFF. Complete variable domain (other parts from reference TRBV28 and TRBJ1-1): DVKVTQSSRYLVKRTGEKVFLECVQDMDHENMFWYRQDPGLGLRLIYFSYDVKMKEKGDIPEGYSVSREKKERFSLILESASTNQTSMYLCASTFFGQGAVHTEAFFGQGTRLTVV.

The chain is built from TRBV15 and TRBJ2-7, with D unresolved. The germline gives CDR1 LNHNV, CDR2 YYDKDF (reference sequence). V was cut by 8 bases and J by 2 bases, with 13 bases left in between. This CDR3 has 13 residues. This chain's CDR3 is CATGLGQTYEQYF. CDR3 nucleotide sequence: TGTGCCACCGGGCTTGGGCAGACCTACGAGCAGTACTTC.

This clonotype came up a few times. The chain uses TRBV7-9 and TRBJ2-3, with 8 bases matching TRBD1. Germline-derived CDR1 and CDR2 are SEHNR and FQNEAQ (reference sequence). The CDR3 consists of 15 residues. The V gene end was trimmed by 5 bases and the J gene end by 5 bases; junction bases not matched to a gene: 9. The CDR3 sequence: CASSAQGALGDTQYF. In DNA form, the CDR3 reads TGTGCCAGCAGCGCTCAGGGGGCCTTAGGAGATACGCAGTATTTT.

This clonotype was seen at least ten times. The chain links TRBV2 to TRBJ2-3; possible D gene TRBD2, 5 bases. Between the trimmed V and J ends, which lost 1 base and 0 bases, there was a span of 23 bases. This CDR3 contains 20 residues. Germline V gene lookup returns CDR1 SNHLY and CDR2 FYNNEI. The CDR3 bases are TGTGCCAGCAGTGAAGTGGTGAATAGTAGGTGGGAGAAGAGCACAGATACGCAGTATTTT. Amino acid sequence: CASSEVVNSRWEKSTDTQYF.

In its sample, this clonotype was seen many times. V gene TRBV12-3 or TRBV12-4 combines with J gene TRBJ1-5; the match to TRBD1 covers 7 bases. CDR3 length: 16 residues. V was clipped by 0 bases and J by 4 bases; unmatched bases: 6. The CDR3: CASSLASGGRNQPQHF. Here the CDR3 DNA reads TGTGCCAGCAGTTTAGCGTCAGGGGGTCGGAATCAGCCCCAGCATTTT.

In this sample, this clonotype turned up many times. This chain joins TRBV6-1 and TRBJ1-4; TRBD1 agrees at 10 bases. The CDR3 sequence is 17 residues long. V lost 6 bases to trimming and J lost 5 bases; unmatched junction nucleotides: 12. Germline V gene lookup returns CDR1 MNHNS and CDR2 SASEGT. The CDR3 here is CASRTLLGQGTNEKLFF. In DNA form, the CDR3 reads TGTGCCAGCAGAACACTTTTGGGACAGGGGACCAATGAAAAACTGTTTTTT.

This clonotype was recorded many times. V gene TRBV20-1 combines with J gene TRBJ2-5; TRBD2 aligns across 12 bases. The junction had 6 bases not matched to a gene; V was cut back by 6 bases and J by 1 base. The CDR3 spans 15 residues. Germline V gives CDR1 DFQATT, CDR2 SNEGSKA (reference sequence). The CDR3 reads CSARTSGNSQETQYF. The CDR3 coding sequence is TGCAGTGCCAGGACTAGCGGGAATTCCCAAGAGACCCAGTACTTC.

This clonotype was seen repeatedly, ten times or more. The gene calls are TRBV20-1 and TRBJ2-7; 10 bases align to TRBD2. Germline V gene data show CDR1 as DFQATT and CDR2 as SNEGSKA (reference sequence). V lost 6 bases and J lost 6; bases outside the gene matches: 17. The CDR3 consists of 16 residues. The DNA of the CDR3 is TGCAGTGCCGGAGGGGCTAGCGGGAGTCCTTCGGGCGAGCAGTACTTC. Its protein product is CSAGGASGSPSGEQYF.

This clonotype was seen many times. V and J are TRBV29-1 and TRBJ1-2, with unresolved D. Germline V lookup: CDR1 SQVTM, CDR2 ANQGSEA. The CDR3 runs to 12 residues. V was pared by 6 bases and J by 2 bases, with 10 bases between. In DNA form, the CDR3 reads TGCAGCGTATTGACACTAAACTATGGCTACACCTTC. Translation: CSVLTLNYGYTF.

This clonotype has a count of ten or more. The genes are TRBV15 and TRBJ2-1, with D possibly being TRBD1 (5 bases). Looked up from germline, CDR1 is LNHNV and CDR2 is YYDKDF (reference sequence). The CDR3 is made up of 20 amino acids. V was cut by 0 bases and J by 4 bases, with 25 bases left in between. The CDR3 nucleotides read TGTGCCACCAGCAGAGATACCACAGGATCGCCTATAATACGTTACAATGAGCAGTTCTTC. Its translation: CATSRDTTGSPIIRYNEQFF.

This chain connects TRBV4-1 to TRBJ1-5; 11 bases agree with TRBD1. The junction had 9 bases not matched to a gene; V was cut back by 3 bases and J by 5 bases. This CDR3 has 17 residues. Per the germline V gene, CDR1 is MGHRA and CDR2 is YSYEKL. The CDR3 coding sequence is TGCGCCAGCAGCCACCCCGGTAGGGGACAGGGGGATCAGCCCCAGCATTTT. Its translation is CASSHPGRGQGDQPQHF.

The DNA for the CDR3 is TGCAGTGCTGGAGTCCCAGGAGGATGGTACGAGCAGTACTTC. Translating gives CSAGVPGGWYEQYF. The V gene is TRBV20-1, the J gene TRBJ2-7; D possibly corresponds to TRBD2 (5 bases). The V gene lost 5 bases and the J gene lost 4 bases, with 18 bases spanning the gap. The germline CDR1 and CDR2 sequences are DFQATT and SNEGSKA (reference sequence). The CDR3 spans 14 residues.

The CDR3 is CSARDPRSGRASYEQYF. Here the CDR3 DNA reads TGCAGTGCTAGAGATCCTCGAAGCGGGAGGGCCTCCTACGAGCAGTACTTC. This chain uses TRBV20-1 with TRBJ2-7; TRBD2 matches at 10 bases. This CDR3 contains 17 residues. After removal of 0 bases from V and 0 bases from J, the junction contained 8 bases not matched to a gene. Germline V gene data show CDR1 as DFQATT and CDR2 as SNEGSKA (reference sequence).

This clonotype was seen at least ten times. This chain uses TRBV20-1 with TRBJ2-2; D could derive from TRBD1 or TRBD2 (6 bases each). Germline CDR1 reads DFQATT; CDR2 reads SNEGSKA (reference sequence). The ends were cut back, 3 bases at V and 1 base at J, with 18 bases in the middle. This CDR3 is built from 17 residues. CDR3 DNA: TGCAGTGCTAGTCGTGGGGGGCGCCTAGGGAACACCGGGGAGCTGTTTTTT. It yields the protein CSASRGGRLGNTGELFF.

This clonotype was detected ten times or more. The CDR3 loop is CATSKLGLAGGDTQYF. CDR3 coding DNA: TGTGCCACCAGCAAGTTGGGATTAGCGGGAGGAGATACGCAGTATTTT. This chain uses TRBV15 with TRBJ2-3; 10 bases map to TRBD2. There are 16 residues in the CDR3. V shed 4 bases, J shed 5 bases, and the junction held 9 bases outside the gene matches. Germline-derived CDR1 and CDR2 are LNHNV and YYDKDF (reference sequence).

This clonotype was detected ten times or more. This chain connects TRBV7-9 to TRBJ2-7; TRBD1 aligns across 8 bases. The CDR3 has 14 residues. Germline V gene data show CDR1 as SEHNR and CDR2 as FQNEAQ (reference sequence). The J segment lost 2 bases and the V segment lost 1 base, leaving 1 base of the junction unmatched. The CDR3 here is CASSLGGQAYEQYF. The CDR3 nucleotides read TGTGCCAGCAGCTTAGGGGGACAGGCCTACGAGCAGTACTTC.